This T cell receptor beta chain was obtained from a study of vaccination effects on CD4 cells after COVID-19. With respect to this clone: What it recognizes is unknown.

Study-level points and caveats: There was marked clonal contraction among infection- and vaccine-induced clones late after vaccination. In the study, convalescent patients were few, and early post-infection timepoints were absent.

TCRdb's copy holds only in-frame clones and misses some; the assay was immunoSEQ multiplex PCR. The repertoire holds roughly 73,000 clones, with roughly 73% as singletons. Sequencing followed a ViraFEST assay step that expanded antigen-specific CD4+ T cells with viral peptide pools. Following 10 days of culture, CD4+ T cells were isolated. PCR confirmed that the person was infected with SARS-CoV-2 between March and December 2020. V lost 5 bases to trimming and J lost 6 bases, with 18 bases between them. The germline CDR1 and CDR2 sequences are SEHNR and FQNEAQ (reference sequence). The CDR3 runs to 15 residues.

This material consisted of CD4+ T cells from PBMCs cultured with HIV peptides, taken before COVID-19 vaccination. Subset here: HIV-1 Nef peptide pool negative control/reference culture. The sequence came from a human donor who had a prior SARS-CoV-2 infection. The chain couples TRBV7-9 to TRBJ2-3, with D possibly being TRBD1 (5 bases). CDR3 sequence reads: CASSLTGRVDDTQYF. CDR3 DNA: TGTGCCAGCAGCCTTACGGGCAGGGTGGACGATACGCAGTATTTT.